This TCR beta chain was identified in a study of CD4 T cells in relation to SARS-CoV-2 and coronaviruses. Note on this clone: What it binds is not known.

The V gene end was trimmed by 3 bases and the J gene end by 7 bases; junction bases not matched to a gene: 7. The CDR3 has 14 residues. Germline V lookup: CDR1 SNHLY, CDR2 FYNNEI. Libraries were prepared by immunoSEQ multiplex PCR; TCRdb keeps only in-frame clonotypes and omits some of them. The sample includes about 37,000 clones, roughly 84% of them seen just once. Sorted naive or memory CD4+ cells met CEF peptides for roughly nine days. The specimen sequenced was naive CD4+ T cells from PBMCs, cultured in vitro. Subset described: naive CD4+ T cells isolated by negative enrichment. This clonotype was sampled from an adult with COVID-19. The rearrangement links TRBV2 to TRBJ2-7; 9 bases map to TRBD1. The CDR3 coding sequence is TGTGCCAGCAGTGAGGACAGGGGTGTTGGGGAGCAGTACTTC. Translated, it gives CASSEDRGVGEQYF. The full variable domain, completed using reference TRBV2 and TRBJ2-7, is EPEVTQTPSHQVTQMGQEVILRCVPISNHLYFYWYRQILGQKVEFLVSFYNNEISEKSEIFDDQFSVERPDGSNFTLKIRSTKLEDSAMYFCASSEDRGVGEQYFGPGTRLTVT.